Reported below is one TCR beta chain. Sequencing used immunoSEQ multiplex PCR; TCRdb keeps in-frame clones, though not all of them. The top ten clones hold around 4% of a sample with more than 200,000 clones, under 90% of them seen once. CDR1 is MGHRA and CDR2 is YSYEKL in the germline V gene. This CDR3 has 15 amino acids. V lost 4 bases and J lost 3; bases outside the gene matches: 8. The sample comes from a study of blood T cell repertoires in COVID-19. About the research overall: Acute-phase and convalescent COVID-19 samples originated in the United States, Italy and Spain.

The sequence derives from a man aged 55 to 69 with acute or convalescent COVID-19. Sequenced input: peripheral blood. V usage is TRBV4-1 and J usage is TRBJ2-7; 8 bases map to TRBD1. CDR3 region: CASSRTGTGDYEQYF. As DNA, the CDR3 is TGCGCCAGCAGCCGGACCGGGACAGGAGACTACGAGCAGTACTTC.